The 26 T cell receptor beta chains in this list originate from one sample, sequenced in a study of blood T cell repertoires in COVID-19. Clones were read by immunoSEQ multiplex PCR, and TCRdb kept only the in-frame ones, dropping some. The sample has a few hundred thousand clones, around 87% seen once; the top ten hold 10%. The sequenced sample was peripheral blood. These receptors came from a woman aged 25 to 39 with COVID-19, enrolled during active disease.

This clone came up once. This sequence joins TRBV15 and TRBJ2-5; weak D call: TRBD2 (6 bases). The germline V gene encodes CDR1 LNHNV and CDR2 YYDKDF (reference sequence). CDR3 length equals 14 residues. The germline V and J ends were trimmed by 0 bases and 4 bases, with 9 bases remaining between them. In nucleotides, the CDR3 is TGTGCCACCAGCAGAGATCCGCGGGGAGAGACCCAGTACTTC. Translating it yields CATSRDPRGETQYF.

The chain combines TRBV5-4 with TRBJ2-7; 11 nucleotides line up with TRBD2. The CDR3 has 17 residues. V gave up 4 bases and J gave up 2 bases; unmatched junction bases: 11. Germline V gene sequence: CDR1 SGHNT, CDR2 YYREEE (reference sequence). The CDR3 region has the DNA TGTGCCAGCAGCCCGGGGGCTAGCGGGAGGCGAACCTACGAGCAGTACTTC. Protein: CASSPGASGRRTYEQYF.

This clone was picked up a small number of times. The rearrangement uses TRBV13 and TRBJ1-1; 10 bases align to TRBD1. J lost 2 bases, V lost 1 base, and 7 bases had no gene match. Germline CDR1 PRHDT, CDR2 FYEKMQ (reference sequence). The CDR3 runs 17 residues. The CDR3: CASSLEGTGDGNTEAFF. CDR3 sequence (DNA): TGTGCCAGCAGCTTAGAGGGGACAGGGGATGGTAACACTGAAGCTTTCTTT.

This clone has a handful of counts. The chain couples TRBV2 to TRBJ2-7; D ambiguous. Trimming pared 4 bases from V and 4 bases from J, leaving 11 bases between. This CDR3 is built from 13 residues. Germline V gives CDR1 SNHLY, CDR2 FYNNEI. The CDR3, as DNA: TGTGCCAGCAGTGGTGACACCCTATACGAGCAGTACTTC. It translates to CASSGDTLYEQYF.

V and J are TRBV15 and TRBJ2-3, with D maybe TRBD2 (6 bases). This CDR3 comprises 16 residues. The germline V gene encodes CDR1 LNHNV and CDR2 YYDKDF (reference sequence). Between the trimmed V and J ends, which lost 4 bases and 6 bases, there was a span of 20 bases. For the CDR3, the DNA is TGTGCCACCAGCAATTTACTAGCAGCCGCGGGGGATACGCAGTATTTT. This sequence encodes CATSNLLAAAGDTQYF.

Of note for this clone: At the DNA level, this CDR3 is encoded by other sequences in the same sample as well. The chain uses TRBV3-1 (or the pseudogene TRBV3-2) and TRBJ1-3; D remains unclear. The V and J ends lost 2 bases and 2 bases respectively, with 7 bases between them. The germline gives CDR1 LGHDT, CDR2 YNNKEL (reference sequence). The CDR3 extends over 14 amino acids. The CDR3 is CASSQREAGNTIYF. CDR3 DNA: TGTGCCAGCAGCCAAAGAGAGGCTGGAAACACCATATATTTT.

The V gene is TRBV3-1 (or the pseudogene TRBV3-2), the J gene TRBJ1-6; 9 positions agree with TRBD1. V lost 4 bases, J lost 9 bases, and 10 bases stayed unmatched. The CDR3 is 16 amino acids. In germline, CDR1 is LGHDT, CDR2 YNNKEL (reference sequence). In DNA, the CDR3 is TGTGCCAGCAGCCTCCAGACCGGGACAGGGAGTTCACCCCTCCACTTT. Its translation is CASSLQTGTGSSPLHF.

This clone was observed once. The chain has TRBV30 and TRBJ2-1; 14 bases are a match to TRBD2. The CDR3 covers 15 residues. The junction had 6 bases not matched to a gene; V was cut back by 5 bases and J by 6 bases. CDR1 is GTSNPN and CDR2 is SVGIG in the germline V gene (reference sequence). In DNA, the CDR3 is TGTGCCTGGTCCTTGGGGACTAGCGGGAGCAATGAGCAGTTCTTC. Its protein is CAWSLGTSGSNEQFF.

The CDR3 is CASSPLRGQGAHEQYF. In DNA, the CDR3 is TGTGCCAGCTCACCCCTCAGGGGACAGGGGGCCCACGAGCAGTACTTC. The rearrangement uses TRBV18 and TRBJ2-7; 12 bases agree with TRBD1. The CDR3 loop spans 16 amino acids. The germline CDR1 and CDR2 sequences are KGHSH and LQKENI. Germline trimming cut 3 bases from V and 5 bases from J; bases unmatched to any gene: 8.

The chain carries TRBV29-1 and TRBJ2-7; D is perhaps TRBD1 (6 bases). Trimming took off 6 bases at V and 1 base at J, with 13 bases between the two ends. This CDR3 is built from 13 residues. CDR1 and CDR2 from the germline V gene are SQVTM and ANQGSEA. In nucleotides, the CDR3 is TGCAGCGTACAGGGAGTCGGGTCCTACGAGCAGTACTTC. This codes for CSVQGVGSYEQYF.

The rearrangement uses TRBV27 and TRBJ2-5; the D gene is possibly TRBD2 (6 bases). The germline CDR1 and CDR2 sequences are MNHEY and SMNVEV (reference sequence). The CDR3 totals 15 residues. V lost 6 bases and J 1 base, leaving 15 bases between the germline ends. The chain's CDR3 is CASRGLKGPQETQYF. The CDR3 coding sequence is TGTGCCAGCAGGGGACTTAAGGGCCCCCAAGAGACCCAGTACTTC.

The chain recombines TRBV2 with TRBJ2-5, with 7 bases matching TRBD2. CDR3 length: 14 residues. J lost 1 base, V lost 7 bases, and 6 bases had no gene match. Germline lookup yields CDR1 SNHLY and CDR2 FYNNEI. The chain's CDR3 is CASTGQRGQETQYF. Here the CDR3 DNA reads TGTGCCAGCACAGGGCAGCGGGGCCAAGAGACCCAGTACTTC.

This chain uses TRBV6-1 with TRBJ2-7; the match to TRBD1 covers 8 bases. This CDR3 spans 15 amino acids. The J segment lost 3 bases and the V segment lost 3 bases, leaving 7 bases of the junction unmatched. Per the germline V gene, CDR1 is MNHNS and CDR2 is SASEGT. The DNA of the CDR3 is TGTGCCAGCAGTGAGTCCAGGGGGCTGGTCTACGAGCAGTACTTC. Amino acid sequence: CASSESRGLVYEQYF.

The chain joins TRBV13 to TRBJ1-2, with D possibly matching TRBD1 (6 bases). Germline V CDR1 and CDR2: PRHDT, FYEKMQ (reference sequence). The CDR3 has 13 residues. The V end was cut by 2 bases, the J end by 4 bases, with 8 bases between. Here the CDR3 DNA reads TGTGCCAGCAGCTTAAGGGGGGGCTATGGCTACACCTTC. Translation gives CASSLRGGYGYTF.

The chain couples TRBV10-3 to TRBJ1-1, with D hard to call. The ends were cut back, 0 bases at V and 2 bases at J, with 10 bases in the middle. Germline CDR1 and CDR2: ENHRY and SYGVKD. The CDR3 covers 15 residues. This CDR3 reads CAISESDTLNTEAFF. DNA of the CDR3: TGTGCCATCAGTGAGTCCGACACCTTAAACACTGAAGCTTTCTTT.

CDR3 loop: CASSFDRGQETQYF. Written as DNA, the CDR3 is TGTGCCAGCAGTTTCGACAGGGGACAAGAGACCCAGTACTTC. V gene TRBV5-6 combines with J gene TRBJ2-5; 8 positions agree with TRBD1. Germline-derived CDR1 and CDR2 are SGHDT and YYEEEE. This CDR3 region has 14 residues. Unmatched junction bases numbered 5, after V lost 5 bases and J lost 2 bases.

A word on this clone: Other DNA sequences in the sample encode the same CDR3. This sequence joins TRBV6-5 and TRBJ2-7, with 7 bases fitting TRBD1. Trimming at V came to 6 bases and at J to 4 bases, leaving 3 bases not matched to a gene. The CDR3 consists of 12 residues. Germline V CDR1 and CDR2: MNHEY, SVGAGI. The CDR3 sequence: CASSRRGYEQYF. CDR3 sequence (DNA): TGTGCCAGCAGCCGCAGGGGGTACGAGCAGTACTTC.

This rearrangement joins TRBV29-1 to TRBJ2-7, with D maybe TRBD1 (7 bases). Germline CDR1 SQVTM, CDR2 ANQGSEA. This CDR3 is 14 amino acids long. V was clipped by 6 bases and J by 3 bases, with 18 bases between them. DNA for the CDR3: TGCAGCGTGTCCCAGGGGGGCGGTCTCTACGAGCAGTACTTC. Translated: CSVSQGGGLYEQYF.

The chain couples TRBV5-1 to TRBJ2-5; D possibly corresponds to TRBD1 (6 bases). V was pared by 1 base and J by 5 bases, with 27 bases between. The CDR3 loop spans 19 amino acids. CDR1 is SGHRS, CDR2 YFSETQ, per germline. CDR3 sequence: CASSLTLTGHIMGRETQYF. The CDR3 nucleotides read TGCGCCAGCAGCTTGACTTTGACGGGACACATTATGGGAAGGGAGACCCAGTACTTC.

The chain employs TRBV7-2 and TRBJ1-5; 7 bases map to TRBD1. CDR3 length equals 15 residues. Per germline, CDR1 SGHTA and CDR2 FQGNSA. V trimming: 1 base; J trimming: 4 bases; junction bases outside the gene matches: 4. DNA for the CDR3: TGTGCCAGCAGCTTAGTGAGGGGGCTGAATCAGCCCCAGCATTTT. Amino acids: CASSLVRGLNQPQHF. The full variable domain, rest sourced from reference TRBV7-2 and TRBJ1-5, is GAGVSQSPSNKVTEKGKDVELRCDPISGHTALYWYRQSLGQGLEFLIYFQGNSAPDKSGLPSDRFSAERTGGSVSTLTIQRTQQEDSAVYLCASSLVRGLNQPQHFGDGTRLSIL.

This chain uses TRBV5-6 with TRBJ2-5, with a possible D match to TRBD2 (5 bases). Germline CDR1 reads SGHDT; CDR2 reads YYEEEE. This CDR3 is built from 14 residues. Trimming took off 4 bases at V and 4 bases at J, with 14 bases between the two ends. CDR3 in DNA: TGTGCCAGCAGCACCAAGGCTGGGAGAGAGACCCAGTACTTC. Translating it yields CASSTKAGRETQYF. The variable domain in full, with the rest retrieved from reference TRBV5-6 and TRBJ2-5, is DAGVTQSPTHLIKTRGQQVTLRCSPKSGHDTVSWYQQALGQGPQFIFQYYEEEERQRGNFPDRFSGHQFPNYSSELNVNALLLGDSALYLCASSTKAGRETQYFGPGTRLLVL.

This clone was seen once. The sample contains more than one DNA sequence encoding this CDR3. The CDR3 is CAWRGGENTEAFF. The CDR3 DNA is TGTGCCTGGAGGGGGGGGGAAAACACTGAAGCTTTCTTT. The V gene is TRBV30, the J gene TRBJ1-1; D is perhaps TRBD1 (5 bases). Germline lookup yields CDR1 GTSNPN and CDR2 SVGIG (reference sequence). The CDR3 length is 13 residues. Trimming pared 3 bases from V and 2 bases from J, leaving 10 bases between.

The V call is TRBV27, the J call TRBJ2-1; 9 bases agree with TRBD1. The CDR3 loop spans 16 amino acids. Germline V gene lookup returns CDR1 MNHEY and CDR2 SMNVEV (reference sequence). The trim removed 5 bases at V and 9 bases at J, leaving 14 bases unmatched. The CDR3 coding sequence is TGTGCCAGCAGTACCCACGACAGGGGGGACCTGAGTGAGCAGTTCTTC. It specifies CASSTHDRGDLSEQFF.

DNA for the CDR3: TGCAGCGTAGGGACTAGCGGACGCACAGATACGCAGTATTTT. It encodes CSVGTSGRTDTQYF. The J gene is TRBJ2-3, the V gene TRBV29-1; 11 bases are shared with TRBD2. V was pared by 6 bases and J by 1 base, with 3 bases of the junction left unmatched. Germline V CDR1 and CDR2: SQVTM, ANQGSEA. This CDR3 has 14 residues.

The CDR3 DNA follows: TGCAGTGCTAGTCCCGGGACTGAGTACTTC. This translates into CSASPGTEYF. This chain connects TRBV20-1 to TRBJ2-7; D might be TRBD2 (6 bases). CDR1 is DFQATT and CDR2 is SNEGSKA in the germline V gene (reference sequence). Trimming shortened V by 3 bases and J by 11 bases, and 11 bases separated the two germline ends. This CDR3 spans 10 amino acids.

This clone was seen only once. The rearrangement uses TRBV6-5 and TRBJ2-7; 7 bases fit TRBD2. Germline trimming cut 6 bases from V and 0 bases from J; bases unmatched to any gene: 8. Germline-derived CDR1 and CDR2 are MNHEY and SVGAGI. CDR3 length: 15 amino acids. The CDR3 here is CASSLDPSGSYEQYF. The DNA for the CDR3 is TGTGCCAGCAGCCTGGATCCTAGCGGCTCCTACGAGCAGTACTTC.